This T cell receptor beta chain emerged from a study of blood T cells in healthy people across ages. The second PCR ran about 6 to 11 cycles with a sample-barcoded 5' primer and J-beta primers. TCRdb used MiXCR to reprocess the 5' RACE reads, holding one entry per CDR3 protein. The data contain about 720,000 distinct CDR3 sequences, roughly 20% of them singletons. The donors, all healthy, were Caucasians living in Russia, aged roughly 6 to 100. There are 15 residues in the CDR3. V gave up 3 bases and J gave up 4 bases; unmatched junction bases: 7. Germline assignment: CDR1 SQVTM and CDR2 ANQGSEA. The TCR was taken from a man between 65 and 80 years old in good health. What was sequenced was blood. The chain recombines TRBV29-1 with TRBJ2-2, with TRBD2 identical over 8 bases. Here the CDR3 reads CSVDGVGGGTGELFF. CDR3 sequence (DNA): TGCAGCGTTGACGGTGTCGGGGGGGGCACCGGGGAGCTGTTTTTT.